Listed below are T cell receptor beta chains from one sample, sequenced in a study of blood T cell repertoires in COVID-19. Profiling relied on immunoSEQ multiplex PCR, and the TCRdb table lists in-frame clones only, not all of them. This table holds more than 110,000 clones, around 89% found once. The sequenced material came from peripheral blood. These receptors were collected from a man aged 55-75 years with active or convalescent COVID-19. The CDR3 runs from the conserved cysteine through the conserved F or W.

v_gene	j_gene	CDR3aa
TRBV11-3	TRBJ2-3	CASSLGAGGDTQYF
TRBV9	TRBJ1-1	CASSDRGRDTEAFF
TRBV27	TRBJ1-2	CASSRSGGRGYTF
TRBV14	TRBJ2-2	CASSRQGLAGELFF
TRBV3-1/TRBV3-2	TRBJ2-3	CASSPQGGYAQYF
TRBV28	TRBJ1-1	CASSQGLNTEAFF
TRBV7-8	TRBJ2-7	CASSLWMGQDYEQYF
TRBV27	TRBJ1-2	CASSSQGVYPTTNYGYTF
TRBV3-1/TRBV3-2	TRBJ2-7	CASFERAGGYEQYF
TRBV19	TRBJ1-5	CASSGTVEGDQPQHF
TRBV28	TRBJ2-3	CASSLVGQSTDTQYF
TRBV11-2	TRBJ2-3	CASSGTSGRARGDTQYF
TRBV19	TRBJ1-5	CASVRGQGGNQPQHF
TRBV5-6	TRBJ1-5	CASSLGTGASNQPQHF
TRBV5-6	TRBJ1-5	CASSWWSEGRQPQHF
TRBV25-1	TRBJ2-3	CASSEYWASSTDTQYF
TRBV9	TRBJ2-6	CASTHSGANVLTF